This T cell receptor beta chain was observed in a study of cytomegalovirus exposure and HLA in healthy donors. This clone was observed a few times. Its antigen is not known. The donors comprised healthy bone marrow donors. Researchers ran the PCR with 60 Vbeta and 13 Jbeta primers. The protocol was immunoSEQ multiplex PCR, while the TCRdb copy is restricted to in-frame clones and leaves out a portion. The sample includes some 150,000 clones, approximately 88% seen only once; the top ten take 0.7% to 1%. Notes on the study in general: Previously analyzed data showed that most TCR beta V segments were productive at a frequency of about 87% or about 30%.

V lost 3 bases to trimming and J lost 9 bases, with 12 bases between them. The CDR3 extends over 13 amino acids. Germline V lookup: CDR1 SSHAT, CDR2 FNYEAQ (reference sequence). This chain links TRBV7-7 with TRBJ2-1; D not certain. Source material: PBMCs. The clonotype comes from a woman in her twenties or thirties in good health and CMV-seronegative. In DNA form, the CDR3 reads TGTGCCAGCAGCTTTCTAGAAATCAGTGAGCAGTTCTTC. It specifies CASSFLEISEQFF. Full variable domain (outside the CDR3, taken from reference TRBV7-7 and TRBJ2-1): GAGVSQSPRYKVTKRGQDVTLRCDPISSHATLYWYQQALGQGPEFLTYFNYEAQPDKSGLPSDRFSAERPEGSISTLTIQRTEQRDSAMYRCASSFLEISEQFFGPGTRLTVL.